This TCR beta chain was sequenced during a study of T cell responses to AZD1222 COVID-19 vaccine. Assay: immunoSEQ multiplex PCR; the TCRdb copy retains only in-frame clones and omits some. In the table there are some 56,000 clones, 80% to 90% of which are singletons. Trimming took 4 bases from V and 10 from J, leaving 18 bases between them. The CDR3 sequence is 14 residues long. Germline V lookup: CDR1 SGHRS, CDR2 YFSETQ. This receptor was obtained from an adult who received the AZD1222 COVID-19 vaccine. Sequenced material: peripheral blood, taken 28 days after the second AZD1222 dose. The chain recombines TRBV5-1 with TRBJ2-1; D is uncertain. The CDR3 sequence is CASSPLDKLGEQFF. The CDR3 DNA reads as TGCGCCAGCAGCCCCCTTGACAAACTTGGGGAGCAGTTCTTC.